Below are 32 T cell receptor beta chains sequenced from a single sample in a study of blood T cell repertoires in COVID-19. Assay used: immunoSEQ multiplex PCR; TCRdb lists only in-frame clones, some missing. The sample lists about 160,000 clones, about 80% occurring once. The sequenced material came from peripheral blood. The source of these receptors is an elderly woman with acute or convalescent COVID-19.

The J gene is TRBJ2-1, the V gene TRBV7-2; the match to TRBD2 covers 9 bases. This CDR3 contains 19 residues. Germline lookup yields CDR1 SGHTA and CDR2 FQGNSA. Losses at the gene ends were 4 bases for V and 0 bases for J; bases not matched to a gene: 13. The CDR3 DNA reads TGTGCCAGCAGCTCCCCTGTGGCTAGCGGGGCAAGCTCCTACAATGAGCAGTTCTTC. Translated: CASSSPVASGASSYNEQFF. Using reference TRBV7-2 and TRBJ2-1 for the parts outside the CDR3, the full variable domain is GAGVSQSPSNKVTEKGKDVELRCDPISGHTALYWYRQSLGQGLEFLIYFQGNSAPDKSGLPSDRFSAERTGGSVSTLTIQRTQQEDSAVYLCASSSPVASGASSYNEQFFGPGTRLTVL.

The chain links TRBV7-2 to TRBJ1-3; 7 positions match TRBD1. In germline, CDR1 is SGHTA, CDR2 FQGNSA. This CDR3 region has 15 residues. With V trimmed by 4 bases and J by 0 bases, 3 bases remained unmatched. This chain's CDR3 is CASSSNRGSGNTIYF. CDR3 nucleotides: TGTGCCAGCAGCTCGAACAGGGGCTCTGGAAACACCATATATTTT.

The gene calls are TRBV2 and TRBJ2-1; no reliable D call. V lost 8 bases, J lost 4 bases, and 3 bases lay in between. Germline V gene data show CDR1 as SNHLY and CDR2 as FYNNEI. The CDR3 is 10 amino acids. The CDR3 nucleotides read TGTGCCAGCGAGTACAATGAGCAGTTCTTC. Translating it yields CASEYNEQFF. Combining the CDR3 with reference TRBV2 and TRBJ2-1 gives the whole variable domain EPEVTQTPSHQVTQMGQEVILRCVPISNHLYFYWYRQILGQKVEFLVSFYNNEISEKSEIFDDQFSVERPDGSNFTLKIRSTKLEDSAMYFCASEYNEQFFGPGTRLTVL.

The chain recombines TRBV3-1 (or the pseudogene TRBV3-2) with TRBJ1-6; TRBD1 agrees at 7 bases. The CDR3 is made up of 14 amino acids. Looked up from germline, CDR1 is LGHDT and CDR2 is YNNKEL (reference sequence). Trimming cost V 3 bases and J 7 bases; bases outside gene matches: 3. The CDR3 region is CASSQGQLNSPLHF. The CDR3 nucleotides read TGTGCCAGCAGCCAGGGACAGCTCAATTCACCCCTCCACTTT.

The V gene is TRBV27, the J gene TRBJ2-7; 8 positions agree with TRBD1. CDR1 is MNHEY, CDR2 SMNVEV, per germline (reference sequence). V shed 6 bases, J shed 5 bases, and the junction held 6 bases outside the gene matches. The CDR3 contains 13 residues. CDR3 sequence (DNA): TGTGCCAGCAGGACAGGGGTCGGCGACGAGCAGTACTTC. Its translation is CASRTGVGDEQYF.

The chain joins TRBV18 to TRBJ2-7; D call uncertain. Germline lookup yields CDR1 KGHSH and CDR2 LQKENI. This CDR3 comprises 14 residues. V lost 3 bases and J 6 bases, leaving 15 bases between the germline ends. CDR3 DNA sequence: TGTGCCAGCTCACCGGTAGGAGTGGATGGCGAGCAGTACTTC. Its translation is CASSPVGVDGEQYF.

The chain employs TRBV5-8 and TRBJ2-7; D gene unclear. V shed 2 bases and J shed 0 bases, with 9 bases lying between them. CDR1 is SGHTS and CDR2 is YDEGEE in the germline V gene. The CDR3 totals 14 residues. CDR3 amino acids: CASSFLVSSYEQYF. The CDR3 DNA sequence: TGTGCCAGCAGCTTCCTCGTCAGCTCCTACGAGCAGTACTTC.

V usage is TRBV5-4 and J usage is TRBJ2-3, with 9 nucleotides matching TRBD2. The CDR3 sequence is 18 residues long. V dropped 0 bases and J dropped 0; count of bases not matched to a gene: 8. Germline assignment: CDR1 SGHNT and CDR2 YYREEE (reference sequence). CDR3 sequence (DNA): TGTGCCAGCAGCTTGGGGGGACTAGCTCCTTCTAGCACAGATACGCAGTATTTT. Translation: CASSLGGLAPSSTDTQYF. The whole variable domain, remainder taken from reference TRBV5-4 and TRBJ2-3, is ETGVTQSPTHLIKTRGQQVTLRCSSQSGHNTVSWYQQALGQGPQFIFQYYREEENGRGNFPPRFSGLQFPNYSSELNVNALELDDSALYLCASSLGGLAPSSTDTQYFGPGTRLTVL.

The V call is TRBV5-1, the J call TRBJ2-7; a weak D match, TRBD2 (5 bases). The germline V gene has CDR1 SGHRS and CDR2 YFSETQ. Trimming removed 1 base from V and 1 base from J, with 9 bases in between. The length of the CDR3 is 14 residues. The CDR3 spells CASSLTGISYEQYF. As DNA, the CDR3 is TGCGCCAGCAGCTTGACGGGAATTTCCTACGAGCAGTACTTC.

The chain uses TRBV9 and TRBJ2-5, with TRBD1 as a possible D gene (6 bases). The CDR3 runs 18 residues. Trimming took off 4 bases at V and 4 bases at J, with 26 bases between the two ends. Germline assignment: CDR1 SGDLS and CDR2 YYNGEE. The CDR3 DNA reads as TGTGCCAGCAGCACTACTCTTCGGGGAAGGGGGTCAGGAGAGACCCAGTACTTC. It translates to CASSTTLRGRGSGETQYF.

The chain has TRBV9 and TRBJ2-4; weak D call: TRBD2 (6 bases). Trimming cost V 2 bases and J 8 bases, with 20 bases left between them. The CDR3 is 16 residues long. In germline, CDR1 is SGDLS, CDR2 YYNGEE. Written as DNA, the CDR3 is TGTGCCAGCAGCGTGGGGTCGGGCGGGGCTGGAGACATTCAGTACTTC. Its protein is CASSVGSGGAGDIQYF.

The chain recombines TRBV28 with TRBJ1-1; D gene uncertain. Germline V lookup: CDR1 MDHEN, CDR2 SYDVKM. The CDR3 is made up of 14 amino acids. V lost 11 bases and J lost 0, with 16 bases in between. The CDR3 DNA reads as TGTGCCTGCTGTCGGTACTCCATGAACACTGAAGCTTTCTTT. Encoded protein: CACCRYSMNTEAFF.

The chain joins TRBV7-9 to TRBJ1-3; weak D call: TRBD1 (6 bases). The V gene's germline CDR1 is SEHNR and CDR2 FQNEAQ (reference sequence). V shed 5 bases and J shed 0 bases, with 11 bases lying between them. The CDR3 loop spans 15 amino acids. The CDR3 DNA follows: TGTGCCAGCAGCCCGTGGACAGACTCTGGAAACACCATATATTTT. It encodes CASSPWTDSGNTIYF.

The gene calls are TRBV21-1 and TRBJ2-7; TRBD1, the table's D call, was not compared with the DNA. TRBV21-1 is marked as a pseudogene. The CDR3 totals 12 residues. The CDR3 bases are TGTGCCAGCAGCGGGACAGGGGTAGGGCAGTACTTC. Its protein product is CASSGTGVGQYF.

This chain joins TRBV2 and TRBJ2-7; possible D gene TRBD1, 5 bases. The CDR3 sequence is 16 residues long. V lost 4 bases to trimming and J lost 2 bases, with 18 bases between them. Germline values: CDR1 SNHLY, CDR2 FYNNEI. The CDR3 sequence is CASSVELTGHTYEQYF. In nucleotides, the CDR3 is TGTGCCAGCAGTGTAGAATTAACAGGACACACCTACGAGCAGTACTTC.

This clone has just one count. V gene TRBV29-1 combines with J gene TRBJ2-3; 9 nucleotides line up with TRBD1. V was clipped by 8 bases and J by 3 bases; unmatched bases: 9. The CDR3 has 14 residues. Germline V gene data show CDR1 as SQVTM and CDR2 as ANQGSEA. The chain's CDR3 is CSIKDRGRTDTQYF. The CDR3 region has the DNA TGCAGCATTAAGGACAGGGGACGGACAGATACGCAGTATTTT.

The CDR3 bases are TGTGCCAGAAGCCCAGGCGCTTGGGAGGGAGGCACCGGGGAGCTGTTTTTT. Its protein product is CARSPGAWEGGTGELFF. This chain uses TRBV5-3 with TRBJ2-2; TRBD2 matches 7 bases. TRBV5-3 is an ORF, with its function uncertain. The V gene end was trimmed by 4 bases and the J gene end by 4 bases; junction bases not matched to a gene: 13. The CDR3 is made up of 17 amino acids.

The count of this clone is one. The genes are TRBV7-3 and TRBJ2-1, with D unclear. V lost 4 bases, J lost 8 bases, and 9 bases lay in between. The germline gives CDR1 SGHTA, CDR2 FQGTGA. CDR3 size: 12 residues. CDR3 region: CASSSGRDEQFF. CDR3 DNA sequence: TGTGCCAGCAGCTCGGGTCGGGATGAGCAGTTCTTC.

The gene calls are TRBV15 and TRBJ2-7; 10 bases are shared with TRBD1. The CDR3 consists of 15 residues. Germline V CDR1 and CDR2: LNHNV, YYDKDF (reference sequence). The J segment lost 1 base and the V segment lost 1 base, leaving 1 base of the junction unmatched. The CDR3 is CATSRGGQGSYEQYF. The CDR3 DNA is TGTGCCACCAGCAGAGGGGGACAGGGGTCCTACGAGCAGTACTTC.

V usage is TRBV7-9 and J usage is TRBJ1-4, with TRBD1 as a possible D gene (6 bases). Germline CDR1 and CDR2: SEHNR and FQNEAQ (reference sequence). The CDR3 consists of 15 residues. Trimming left V 5 bases short and J 6 bases short, with 16 bases between. The CDR3 protein is CASSPTLGGDEKLFF. The DNA of the CDR3 is TGTGCCAGCAGCCCCACCCTAGGGGGTGATGAAAAACTGTTTTTT.

This clone was found once. The junction differs from germline at one of its ends, possibly a read error. This chain uses TRBV3-1 (or the pseudogene TRBV3-2) with TRBJ2-7, with D unclear. The CDR3 contains 11 residues. The V gene's germline CDR1 is LGHDT and CDR2 YNNKEL (reference sequence). CDR3: CASSQALEASF. DNA for the CDR3: TGTGCCAGCAGCCAAGCCCTTGAAGCTTCCTTC.

The chain joins TRBV7-9 to TRBJ2-7, with 7 bases identical to TRBD1. From germline, CDR1 is SEHNR and CDR2 FQNEAQ (reference sequence). The CDR3 covers 15 residues. V lost 1 base and J lost 4; bases outside the gene matches: 7. The CDR3, as DNA: TGTGCCAGCAGCTTAGTCCGGGACAGAGTATACGAGCAGTACTTC. It specifies CASSLVRDRVYEQYF.

The chain recombines TRBV7-2 with TRBJ2-7; 10 positions match TRBD2. Per germline, CDR1 SGHTA and CDR2 FQGNSA. V trimming: 4 bases; J trimming: 3 bases; junction bases outside the gene matches: 6. The CDR3 is made up of 15 amino acids. The CDR3 DNA reads TGTGCCAGCAGCTCAGAGCGGGGGGGCCGCTACGAGCAGTACTTC. Translating gives CASSSERGGRYEQYF.

The chain has TRBV19 and TRBJ2-2; D is uncertain. Deletions cut 8 bases from V and 0 bases from J, with 10 bases between. The CDR3 consists of 14 residues. Germline values: CDR1 LNHDA, CDR2 SQIVND (reference sequence). The CDR3 sequence: CASSTRANTGELFF. As DNA, the CDR3 is TGTGCCAGTTCAACGCGTGCGAACACCGGGGAGCTGTTTTTT.

The V and J genes are TRBV2 and TRBJ1-6; possible D gene TRBD1, 6 bases. The CDR3 loop spans 13 amino acids. The V end was cut by 9 bases, the J end by 12 bases, with 18 bases between. Germline CDR1 is SNHLY and CDR2 is FYNNEI. The CDR3 DNA follows: TGTGCCAGGGGATCCACAGGGATGGGACCCCTCCACTTT. Protein product: CARGSTGMGPLHF.

This clone has more than one count but fewer than ten. The chain joins TRBV27 to TRBJ2-1, with 13 bases fitting TRBD2. The germline V gene encodes CDR1 MNHEY and CDR2 SMNVEV (reference sequence). The ends lost 4 bases at V and 8 bases at J; junction bases unmatched: 8. The CDR3 runs to 16 residues. The CDR3 nucleotides read TGTGCCAGCAGTTCGAGGACTAGCGGGAGAACGTATGAGCAGTTCTTC. As protein: CASSSRTSGRTYEQFF.

The chain is built from TRBV9 and TRBJ2-1; 9 bases fit TRBD2. The CDR3 length is 15 residues. The ends lost 4 bases at V and 4 bases at J; junction bases unmatched: 6. CDR1 SGDLS and CDR2 YYNGEE come from the germline V gene. For the CDR3, the DNA is TGTGCCAGCAGCCTGGCGGGGGGGCCTTACAATGAGCAGTTCTTC. The encoded protein is CASSLAGGPYNEQFF. Full variable domain (rest looked up from reference TRBV9 and TRBJ2-1): DSGVTQTPKHLITATGQRVTLRCSPRSGDLSVYWYQQSLDQGLQFLIQYYNGEERAKGNILERFSAQQFPDLHSELNLSSLELGDSALYFCASSLAGGPYNEQFFGPGTRLTVL.

This chain links TRBV6-6 with TRBJ1-2, with a weak D call TRBD1 (5 bases). CDR1 is MNHNY, CDR2 SVGAGI, per germline (reference sequence). The CDR3 contains 12 residues. Trimming removed 6 bases from V and 5 bases from J, with 10 bases in between. The CDR3 sequence is CASSDRDYGYTF. The CDR3, as DNA: TGTGCCAGCAGCGACAGAGATTATGGCTACACCTTC.

This rearrangement joins TRBV5-1 to TRBJ1-2; D is unresolved. Germline V gives CDR1 SGHRS, CDR2 YFSETQ. V dropped 3 bases and J dropped 5 bases, with 11 bases sitting between them. CDR3 length: 13 amino acids. CDR3: CASSSDGAYGYTF. The CDR3 region has the DNA TGCGCCAGCAGCTCGGATGGAGCATATGGCTACACCTTC.

This chain joins TRBV19 and TRBJ1-5; TRBD1 matches at 10 bases. V was clipped by 6 bases and J by 4 bases; unmatched bases: 6. CDR3 length equals 15 residues. Per the germline V gene, CDR1 is LNHDA and CDR2 is SQIVND (reference sequence). CDR3: CASREDRGQNQPQHF. CDR3 DNA: TGTGCCAGTAGAGAAGACAGGGGGCAAAATCAGCCCCAGCATTTT. Combining the CDR3 with reference TRBV19 and TRBJ1-5 gives the whole variable domain DGGITQSPKYLFRKEGQNVTLSCEQNLNHDAMYWYRQDPGQGLRLIYYSQIVNDFQKGDIAEGYSVSREKKESFPLTVTSAQKNPTAFYLCASREDRGQNQPQHFGDGTRLSIL.

This CDR3 reads CSVAVVARGEQYF. In DNA form, the CDR3 reads TGCAGCGTTGCTGTGGTGGCTCGGGGGGAGCAGTACTTC. The chain employs TRBV29-1 and TRBJ2-7; D perhaps matches TRBD2 (6 bases). V lost 4 bases to trimming and J lost 7 bases, with 17 bases between them. Germline loops: CDR1 SQVTM, CDR2 ANQGSEA. This CDR3 spans 13 amino acids.

The chain links TRBV4-3 to TRBJ2-1; 8 nucleotides match TRBD2. The CDR3 is 16 residues long. J was trimmed by 9 bases and V by 0 bases; bases with no gene match: 10. Germline V gene sequence: CDR1 LGHNA, CDR2 YSLEER. DNA for the CDR3: TGCGCCAGCAGCCAAGATGGGCGGCGGGGGGCTCTTGAGCAGTTCTTC. Translating it yields CASSQDGRRGALEQFF.